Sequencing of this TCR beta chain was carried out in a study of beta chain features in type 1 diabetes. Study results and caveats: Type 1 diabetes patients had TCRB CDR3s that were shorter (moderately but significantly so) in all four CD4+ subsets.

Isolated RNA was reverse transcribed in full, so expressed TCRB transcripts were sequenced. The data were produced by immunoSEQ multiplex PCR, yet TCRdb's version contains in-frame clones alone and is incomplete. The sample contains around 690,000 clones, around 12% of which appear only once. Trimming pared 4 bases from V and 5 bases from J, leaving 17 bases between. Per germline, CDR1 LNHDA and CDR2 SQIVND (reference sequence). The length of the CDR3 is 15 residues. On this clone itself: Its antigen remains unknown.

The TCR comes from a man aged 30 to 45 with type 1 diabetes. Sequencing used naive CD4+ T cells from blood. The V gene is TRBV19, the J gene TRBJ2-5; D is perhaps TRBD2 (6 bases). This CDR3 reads CASSTQGGFRETQYF. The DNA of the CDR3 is TGTGCCAGTAGTACCCAAGGAGGGTTTAGGGAGACCCAGTACTTC. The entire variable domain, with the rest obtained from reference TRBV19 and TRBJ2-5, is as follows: DGGITQSPKYLFRKEGQNVTLSCEQNLNHDAMYWYRQDPGQGLRLIYYSQIVNDFQKGDIAEGYSVSREKKESFPLTVTSAQKNPTAFYLCASSTQGGFRETQYFGPGTRLLVL.